This TCR beta chain was observed in a study of T cells in Graves' hyperthyroidism and ophthalmopathy. Study-level information: Peripheral blood was collected at initial diagnosis, before any treatment.

The TCR beta CDR3 regions underwent amplification using RNA transcripts as the source. TCR CDR3 underwent first-round RT-PCR with the HTBI primer set. TCRdb called the multiplex PCR reads again in MiXCR, with one record for every CDR3 protein. Among hundreds of thousands of distinct CDR3 sequences listed, 15% to 20% were seen once. Germline CDR1 is SGHVS and CDR2 is FQNEAQ. CDR3 length: 16 residues. Trimming left V 4 bases short and J 7 bases short, with 19 bases between. The study included ophthalmopathy patients with Clinical Activity Score at least 3, NOSPECS grade at least 4 and duration under 3 months. Diagnosing involved the use of clinical symptoms, serum thyroxine and TRAb, thyroid ultrasound and orbital computed tomography. This clonotype was counted many times.

This sequence was found in a man aged 35-49 years with Graves' ophthalmopathy. The chain has TRBV7-8 and TRBJ1-4, with D perhaps TRBD1 (6 bases). The sample taken for sequencing was blood. Here the CDR3 reads CASSSWTAGAIEKLFF. The CDR3 bases are TGTGCCAGCAGCTCGTGGACGGCGGGGGCTATTGAAAAACTGTTTTTT.